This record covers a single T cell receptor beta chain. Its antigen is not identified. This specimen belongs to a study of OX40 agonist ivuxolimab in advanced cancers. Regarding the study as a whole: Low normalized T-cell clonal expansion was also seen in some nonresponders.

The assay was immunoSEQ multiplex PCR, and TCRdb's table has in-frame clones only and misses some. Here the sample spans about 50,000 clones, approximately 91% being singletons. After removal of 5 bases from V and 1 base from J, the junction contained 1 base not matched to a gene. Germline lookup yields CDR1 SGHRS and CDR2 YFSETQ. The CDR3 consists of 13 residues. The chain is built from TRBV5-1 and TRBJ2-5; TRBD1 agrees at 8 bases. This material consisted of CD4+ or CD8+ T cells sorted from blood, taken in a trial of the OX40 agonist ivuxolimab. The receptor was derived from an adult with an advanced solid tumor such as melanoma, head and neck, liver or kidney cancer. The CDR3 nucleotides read TGCGCCAGCAGGGGGACAGGCCAAGAGACCCAGTACTTC. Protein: CASRGTGQETQYF.